This T cell receptor beta chain was captured by sequencing in a study of T cell clonotyping in hematopoietic cell transplantation. Produced via immunoSEQ multiplex PCR; TCRdb's table is partial and in-frame only. The sample consists of 5,700 or so clones, about 66% of them appearing once. The CDR3 is 13 residues long. V lost 3 bases and J 7 bases, leaving 13 bases between the germline ends. Germline V gives CDR1 SGHDT, CDR2 YYEEEE. V gene TRBV5-6 combines with J gene TRBJ1-1, with a weak D call TRBD1 (5 bases). The sample was PBMCs, taken 180 days after allogeneic stem cell transplant. This TCR derives from a male patient in his 50s who had an allogeneic stem cell transplant from an unrelated donor, so the T cells may come from the graft donor. Some clones in this sample may be carry-over from other donors' samples. As DNA, the CDR3 is TGTGCCAGCAGCTATAGACAGAGGAATGAAGCTTTCTTT. Encoded protein: CASSYRQRNEAFF.